The sequence of this T cell receptor beta chain was determined in a study of human T cells and chemical hapten exposure. In the study overall: Patch testing was performed with 0.01% DPC on the upper back, with reading at 6 days.

Time point denoted: patch test 3, about 24 weeks after DPC sensitization. Treatment: therapeutic diphenylcyclopropenone sensitization with weekly scalp DPC. In TCRdb, the RACE reads were re-called with MiXCR into one record per CDR3 protein. The sample comprises some 170,000 distinct CDR3 sequences, 25% to 30% of which are singletons, and 2% to 2.5% rests with the top ten. This clonotype showed up just a few times. The V and J ends lost 6 bases and 4 bases respectively, with 17 bases between them. CDR1 SQVTM and CDR2 ANQGSEA come from the germline V gene. This CDR3 contains 14 residues. The input for sequencing was whole blood, taken in connection with sensitization to the hapten diphenylcyclopropenone (DPC). The V and J genes are TRBV29-1 and TRBJ2-3, with a possible D match to TRBD2 (6 bases). The receptor was derived from a woman under 30 with alopecia areata. Some clones in this sample may be carry-over from other donors' samples. The CDR3 protein is CSVLDYSGADTQYF. The CDR3 DNA sequence: TGCAGCGTCTTGGACTACTCGGGCGCAGATACGCAGTATTTT.